The 25 T cell receptor beta chains in this list originate from one sample, sequenced in a study of cytomegalovirus exposure and HLA in healthy donors (dated by TCRdb to about 2017). Preparation of the library involved the immunoSEQ multiplex PCR assay. The table comes from immuneACCESS by way of TCRdb, which keeps in-frame sequences with V and J called. Part of the clones is missing from these tables; in studies checked, under half for an unresolved V gene and the rest for unknown reasons. For this sample there are roughly 150,000 clones; approximately 90% appear just once. Roughly 3% of the sample goes to the ten largest clones. Sequencing input: PBMCs. All receptors come from a man younger than 35 in good health and CMV-seronegative.

The chain has TRBV6-1 and TRBJ1-5, with 8 positions matching TRBD1. The CDR3 covers 14 residues. Trimming removed 5 bases from V and 4 bases from J; junction bases left unmatched: 4. Germline V gene sequence: CDR1 MNHNS, CDR2 SASEGT. The CDR3 is CASSSTGANQPQHF. CDR3 DNA sequence: TGTGCCAGCAGTTCGACAGGGGCGAATCAGCCCCAGCATTTT.

The genes are TRBV19 and TRBJ1-4; 7 positions agree with TRBD1. The CDR3 is made up of 14 amino acids. The V gene end was trimmed by 6 bases and the J gene end by 8 bases; junction bases not matched to a gene: 9. CDR1 LNHDA and CDR2 SQIVND come from the germline V gene (reference sequence). In DNA, the CDR3 is TGTGCCAGTAGCTTGACAGGGCCAAGGGAAAAACTGTTTTTT. Translation gives CASSLTGPREKLFF.

The chain is built from TRBV19 and TRBJ1-2; D might be TRBD1 (5 bases). The V end lost 5 bases, the J end lost 6 bases, and 22 bases lay between the germline ends. The length of the CDR3 is 16 residues. Germline V gene data show CDR1 as LNHDA and CDR2 as SQIVND (reference sequence). CDR3 amino acids: CASSFYGTSEGHGYTF. As DNA, the CDR3 is TGTGCCAGTAGTTTCTACGGGACCTCGGAGGGACATGGCTACACCTTC.

This clone was detected a few times. V is TRBV19 and J is TRBJ2-1, with D tentatively TRBD2 (5 bases). V was shortened by 3 bases and J by 0 bases, with 6 bases between the two germline ends. The length of the CDR3 is 14 residues. Germline CDR1 and CDR2: LNHDA and SQIVND (reference sequence). In DNA form, the CDR3 reads TGTGCCAGTAGTATCGGGGTCTCCTACAATGAGCAGTTCTTC. Protein: CASSIGVSYNEQFF.

The chain employs TRBV7-9 and TRBJ2-7, with D possibly matching TRBD2 (6 bases). The CDR3 has 15 residues. Germline values: CDR1 SEHNR, CDR2 FQNEAQ (reference sequence). Trimming shortened V by 1 base and J by 2 bases, and 12 bases separated the two germline ends. The CDR3 loop reads CASSLDLGLAYEQYV. In DNA, the CDR3 is TGTGCCAGCAGCTTAGATTTGGGACTTGCCTACGAGCAGTACGTC.

This rearrangement joins TRBV6-5 to TRBJ2-7, with D tentatively TRBD2 (6 bases). Between the trimmed V and J ends, which lost 6 bases and 10 bases, there was a span of 22 bases. In germline, CDR1 is MNHEY, CDR2 SVGAGI. The CDR3 is 14 residues long. The CDR3 DNA sequence: TGTGCCAGCAGAACGAAAGCGGGCTTTACGAATCAGTACTTC. Its protein product is CASRTKAGFTNQYF.

The chain is built from TRBV4-1 and TRBJ2-3; 11 nucleotides match TRBD2. Per the germline V gene, CDR1 is MGHRA and CDR2 is YSYEKL. The CDR3 is 17 amino acids. V lost 1 base to trimming and J lost 2 bases; unmatched junction nucleotides: 5. The CDR3 nucleotides are TGCGCCAGCAGCCAAGTCGTACTAGCGGGGGCCACAGATACGCAGTATTTT. Translated: CASSQVVLAGATDTQYF.

This clone was counted between two and nine times. The chain carries TRBV30 and TRBJ1-5; tentatively, D is TRBD1 (6 bases). Germline CDR1 reads GTSNPN; CDR2 reads SVGIG (reference sequence). V lost 2 bases and J 4 bases, leaving 9 bases between the germline ends. The CDR3 is made up of 13 amino acids. CDR3 DNA: TGTGCCTGGAGTCTAGACAGGAATCAGCCCCAGCATTTT. Its translation is CAWSLDRNQPQHF.

The chain has TRBV6-1 and TRBJ1-5; D unclear. The V gene's germline CDR1 is MNHNS and CDR2 SASEGT. Trimming shortened V by 8 bases and J by 5 bases, and 13 bases separated the two germline ends. This CDR3 region has 13 residues. CDR3 sequence: CASSTQPDQPQHF. CDR3 DNA: TGTGCCAGCTCCACACAGCCCGATCAGCCCCAGCATTTT.

The chain combines TRBV14 with TRBJ2-7; tentatively, D is TRBD1 (5 bases). This CDR3 has 13 amino acids. The germline gives CDR1 SGHDN, CDR2 FVKESK. Between the trimmed V and J ends, which lost 4 bases and 6 bases, there was a span of 13 bases. The CDR3 DNA follows: TGTGCCAGCAGCCTAAACCAGGGTGGCGAGCAGTACGTC. Its protein is CASSLNQGGEQYV.

This chain joins TRBV2 and TRBJ2-6; D unresolved. This CDR3 is built from 15 residues. Germline lookup yields CDR1 SNHLY and CDR2 FYNNEI. V gave up 5 bases and J gave up 3 bases, with 11 bases separating them. CDR3 amino acids: CASSLEWVGANVLTF. The CDR3 DNA follows: TGTGCCAGCAGTCTAGAGTGGGTTGGGGCCAACGTCCTGACTTTC.

The chain couples TRBV19 to TRBJ2-7; 9 nucleotides agree with TRBD1. V lost 3 bases and J lost 0; bases outside the gene matches: 3. Germline CDR1 reads LNHDA; CDR2 reads SQIVND (reference sequence). The CDR3 runs to 15 residues. CDR3 amino acids: CASSIGTGNSYEQYF. CDR3 sequence (DNA): TGTGCCAGTAGTATCGGGACAGGGAACTCCTACGAGCAGTACTTC.

The genes are TRBV25-1 and TRBJ2-3; 9 bases fit TRBD1. The CDR3 is 15 residues long. Germline assignment: CDR1 MGHDK and CDR2 SYGVNS. J gave up 1 base and V 7 bases, and 6 bases lay outside the gene matches. CDR3 coding DNA: TGTGCCAGCACGGGACAGGGACCTCGCACAGATACGCAGTATTTT. It codes for CASTGQGPRTDTQYF.

The chain is built from TRBV10-3 and TRBJ2-1; TRBD1 matches at 8 bases. With V trimmed by 4 bases and J by 5 bases, 7 bases remained unmatched. The CDR3 length is 15 residues. Germline-derived CDR1 and CDR2 are ENHRY and SYGVKD. The CDR3 reads CAISAGQGTHNEQFF. The CDR3 DNA follows: TGTGCCATCAGTGCTGGACAGGGCACCCACAATGAGCAGTTCTTC.

The chain uses TRBV19 and TRBJ1-5; the D is unclear. Per germline, CDR1 LNHDA and CDR2 SQIVND (reference sequence). This CDR3 region has 16 residues. The V end lost 6 bases, the J end lost 3 bases, and 18 bases lay between the germline ends. CDR3 in amino acids: CASSGYAGRPNQPQHF. For the CDR3, the DNA is TGTGCCAGTAGCGGATACGCGGGCCGGCCCAATCAGCCCCAGCATTTT.

The rearrangement links TRBV6-1 to TRBJ2-7, with 9 bases that match TRBD2. The CDR3 contains 11 residues. CDR1 is MNHNS and CDR2 is SASEGT in the germline V gene. Trimming removed 11 bases from V and 6 bases from J; junction bases left unmatched: 5. CDR3 residues: CAAGGVGEQYV. The DNA of the CDR3 is TGTGCCGCGGGGGGGGTTGGCGAGCAGTACGTC.

The chain couples TRBV19 to TRBJ1-1; D is unresolved. V gave up 3 bases and J gave up 0 bases, with 5 bases separating them. From germline, CDR1 is LNHDA and CDR2 SQIVND (reference sequence). The CDR3 totals 13 residues. CDR3 sequence: CASSMYLNTEAFF. In DNA form, the CDR3 reads TGTGCCAGTAGTATGTATCTGAACACTGAAGCTTTCTTT.

The CDR3 spells CASSLSDRVPNEKLFF. CDR3 in DNA: TGTGCCAGCAGTTTATCCGACAGGGTACCTAATGAAAAACTGTTTTTT. The chain is built from TRBV27 and TRBJ1-4; TRBD1 agrees at 7 bases. Germline loops: CDR1 MNHEY, CDR2 SMNVEV (reference sequence). This CDR3 comprises 16 residues. The V and J ends lost 0 bases and 3 bases, in that order; junction bases with no gene match: 4.

The chain has TRBV19 and TRBJ1-2; the match to TRBD1 covers 7 bases. The CDR3 runs to 13 residues. The trim removed 4 bases at V and 6 bases at J, leaving 5 bases unmatched. CDR1 and CDR2 from the germline V gene are LNHDA and SQIVND (reference sequence). In DNA form, the CDR3 reads TGTGCCAGTAGTACAGACAGGGTTGATGGCTACACCTTC. Translated, it gives CASSTDRVDGYTF.

V and J are TRBV19 and TRBJ1-1; D not certain. The CDR3 totals 12 residues. The germline CDR1 and CDR2 sequences are LNHDA and SQIVND (reference sequence). V lost 3 bases, J lost 5 bases, and 7 bases lay in between. CDR3 in DNA: TGTGCCAGTAGTATGAGCGGGACTGAAGCTTTCTTT. As protein: CASSMSGTEAFF.

The chain couples TRBV7-8 to TRBJ1-1; 7 positions agree with TRBD1. The trim removed 2 bases at V and 1 base at J, leaving 4 bases unmatched. Germline-derived CDR1 and CDR2 are SGHVS and FQNEAQ. The CDR3 loop spans 15 amino acids. The CDR3 here is CASSLPGTENTEAFF. The DNA of the CDR3 is TGTGCCAGCAGCTTACCCGGGACAGAGAACACTGAAGCTTTCTTT.

This sequence joins TRBV5-5 and TRBJ1-5; D gene uncertain. CDR1 SGHKS and CDR2 YYEKEE come from the germline V gene (reference sequence). The CDR3 contains 15 residues. Trimming shortened V by 0 bases and J by 1 base, and 8 bases separated the two germline ends. The DNA for the CDR3 is TGTGCCAGCAGCTTGGGCAGGTCGAGCAATCAGCCCCAGCATTTT. Protein sequence: CASSLGRSSNQPQHF.

V and J are TRBV18 and TRBJ2-5; D may be TRBD2 (5 bases). The CDR3 is made up of 13 amino acids. V was pared by 3 bases and J by 5 bases, with 10 bases between. Germline CDR1 is KGHSH and CDR2 is LQKENI. The CDR3: CASSPVSAETQYF. DNA for the CDR3: TGTGCCAGCTCACCCGTTAGCGCGGAGACCCAGTACTTC.

This sequence joins TRBV11-3 and TRBJ2-1; perhaps TRBD2 as D (7 bases). The CDR3 length is 17 residues. The V gene lost 0 bases and the J gene lost 7 bases, with 19 bases spanning the gap. In germline, CDR1 is SGHNT, CDR2 YENEEA. CDR3 loop: CASSLDLGGGAANEQFF. CDR3 sequence (DNA): TGTGCCAGCAGCTTAGACCTAGGAGGGGGGGCGGCAAATGAGCAGTTCTTC.

The table lists this clone with a count of one. CDR3 bases: TGCAGCGTTGATCACCAGGGTGGTGATACGCAGTATTTT. Translation: CSVDHQGGDTQYF. V usage is TRBV29-1 and J usage is TRBJ2-3, with a weak D call TRBD1 (5 bases). The CDR3 has 13 residues. Germline CDR1 and CDR2: SQVTM and ANQGSEA. V was shortened by 3 bases and J by 6 bases, with 13 bases between the two germline ends.